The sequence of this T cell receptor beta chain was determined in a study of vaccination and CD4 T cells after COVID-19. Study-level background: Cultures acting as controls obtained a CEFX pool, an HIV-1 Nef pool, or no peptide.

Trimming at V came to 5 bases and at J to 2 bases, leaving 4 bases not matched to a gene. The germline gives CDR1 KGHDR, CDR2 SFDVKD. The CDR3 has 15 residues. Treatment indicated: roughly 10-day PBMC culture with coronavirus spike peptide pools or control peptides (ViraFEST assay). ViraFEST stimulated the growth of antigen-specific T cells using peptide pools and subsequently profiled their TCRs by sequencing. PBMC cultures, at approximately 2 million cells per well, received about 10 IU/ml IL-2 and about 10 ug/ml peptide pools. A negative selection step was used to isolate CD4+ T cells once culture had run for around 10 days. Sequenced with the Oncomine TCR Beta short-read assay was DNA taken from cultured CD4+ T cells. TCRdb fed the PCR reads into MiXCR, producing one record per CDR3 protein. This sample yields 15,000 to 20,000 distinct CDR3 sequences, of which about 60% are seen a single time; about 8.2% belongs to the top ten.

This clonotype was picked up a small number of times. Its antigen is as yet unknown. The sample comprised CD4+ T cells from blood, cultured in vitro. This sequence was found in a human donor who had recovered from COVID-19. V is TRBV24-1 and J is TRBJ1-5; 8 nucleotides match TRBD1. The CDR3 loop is CATSAGGVGNQPQHF. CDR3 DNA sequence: TGTGCCACCAGTGCAGGGGGCGTTGGCAATCAGCCCCAGCATTTT.